This TCR beta chain stems from a study of blood T cell repertoires in COVID-19. Turning to the study itself: Samples taken during acute and convalescent COVID-19 were collected in the United States, Italy and Spain. From T cells, B-cell-depleted T cells, or PBMCs came the material, which was cDNA or gDNA.

Per germline, CDR1 SGHDT and CDR2 YYEEEE. This CDR3 spans 16 amino acids. The V end lost 2 bases, the J end lost 0 bases, and 12 bases lay between the germline ends. Original processing notes: How many nucleated cells were present was estimated from reference gene primer amplification. Produced via immunoSEQ multiplex PCR; TCRdb's table is partial and in-frame only. D and trimming were read from the DNA, whereas the V and J calls and clone size are those reported in that table. The profile shows 78,000 or so clones, approximately 86% of them singletons. Sample: peripheral blood. This sequence originates from a woman between 45 and 60 years old with acute or convalescent COVID-19. This sequence joins TRBV5-6 and TRBJ1-5; a weak D match, TRBD1 (5 bases). In DNA form, the CDR3 reads TGTGCCAGCAGCTTCCGGGGGGTGCATAGCAATCAGCCCCAGCATTTT. Protein sequence: CASSFRGVHSNQPQHF.